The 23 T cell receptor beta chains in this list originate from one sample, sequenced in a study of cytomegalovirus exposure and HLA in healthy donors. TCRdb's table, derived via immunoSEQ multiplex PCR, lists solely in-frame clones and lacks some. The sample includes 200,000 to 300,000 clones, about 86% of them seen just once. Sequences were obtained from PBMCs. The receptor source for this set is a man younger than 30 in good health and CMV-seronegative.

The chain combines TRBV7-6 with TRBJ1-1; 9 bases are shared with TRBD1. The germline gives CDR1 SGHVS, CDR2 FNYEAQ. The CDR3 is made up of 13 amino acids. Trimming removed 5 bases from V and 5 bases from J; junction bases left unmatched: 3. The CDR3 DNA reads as TGTGCCAGCAGCCCGGGACAGGGAACTGAAGCTTTCTTT. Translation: CASSPGQGTEAFF.

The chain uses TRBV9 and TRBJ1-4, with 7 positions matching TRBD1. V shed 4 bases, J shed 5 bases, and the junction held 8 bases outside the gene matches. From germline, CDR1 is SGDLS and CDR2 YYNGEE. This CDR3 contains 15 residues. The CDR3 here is CASSTPQGRNEKLFF. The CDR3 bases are TGTGCCAGCAGCACCCCACAGGGGAGGAATGAAAAACTGTTTTTT.

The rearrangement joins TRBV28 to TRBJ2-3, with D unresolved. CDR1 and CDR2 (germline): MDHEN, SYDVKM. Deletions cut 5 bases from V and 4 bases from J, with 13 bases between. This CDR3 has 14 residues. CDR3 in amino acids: CASSTPGWADTQYF. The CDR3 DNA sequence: TGTGCCAGCAGTACCCCGGGTTGGGCAGATACGCAGTATTTT. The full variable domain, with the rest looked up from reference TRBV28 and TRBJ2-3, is DVKVTQSSRYLVKRTGEKVFLECVQDMDHENMFWYRQDPGLGLRLIYFSYDVKMKEKGDIPEGYSVSREKKERFSLILESASTNQTSMYLCASSTPGWADTQYFGPGTRLTVL.

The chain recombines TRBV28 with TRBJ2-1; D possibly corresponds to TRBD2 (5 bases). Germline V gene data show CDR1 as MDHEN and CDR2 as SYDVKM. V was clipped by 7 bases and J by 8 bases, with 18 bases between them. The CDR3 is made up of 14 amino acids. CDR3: CASTPSGVRDEQFF. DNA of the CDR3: TGTGCCAGCACCCCCTCCGGGGTGAGGGATGAGCAGTTCTTC.

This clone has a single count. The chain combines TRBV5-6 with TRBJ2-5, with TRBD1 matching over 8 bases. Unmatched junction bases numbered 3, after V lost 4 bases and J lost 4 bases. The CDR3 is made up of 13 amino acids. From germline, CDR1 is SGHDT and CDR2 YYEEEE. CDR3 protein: CASSKTGGETQYF. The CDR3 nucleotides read TGTGCCAGCAGCAAAACAGGGGGAGAGACCCAGTACTTC.

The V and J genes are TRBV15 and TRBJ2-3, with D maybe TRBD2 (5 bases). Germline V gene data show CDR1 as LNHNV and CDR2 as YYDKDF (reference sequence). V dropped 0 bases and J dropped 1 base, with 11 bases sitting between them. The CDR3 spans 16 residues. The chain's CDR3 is CATSRDEGWGTDTQYF. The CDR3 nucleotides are TGTGCCACCAGCAGAGATGAGGGATGGGGCACAGATACGCAGTATTTT. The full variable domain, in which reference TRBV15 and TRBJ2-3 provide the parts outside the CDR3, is DAMVIQNPRYQVTQFGKPVTLSCSQTLNHNVMYWYQQKSSQAPKLLFHYYDKDFNNEADTPDNFQSRRPNTSFCFLDIRSPGLGDTAMYLCATSRDEGWGTDTQYFGPGTRLTVL.

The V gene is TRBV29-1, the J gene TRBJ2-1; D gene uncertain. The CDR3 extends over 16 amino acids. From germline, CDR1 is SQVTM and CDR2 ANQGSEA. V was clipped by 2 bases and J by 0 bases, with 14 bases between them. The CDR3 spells CSVEWVDSSSYNEQFF. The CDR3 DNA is TGCAGCGTTGAATGGGTCGACTCGAGCTCCTACAATGAGCAGTTCTTC.

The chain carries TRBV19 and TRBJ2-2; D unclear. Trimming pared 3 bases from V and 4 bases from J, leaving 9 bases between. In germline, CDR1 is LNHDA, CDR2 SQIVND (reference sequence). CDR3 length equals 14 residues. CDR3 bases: TGTGCCAGTAGTATTGGAGTGTCCACCGGGGAGCTGTTTTTT. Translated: CASSIGVSTGELFF. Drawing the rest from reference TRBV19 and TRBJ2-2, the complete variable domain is DGGITQSPKYLFRKEGQNVTLSCEQNLNHDAMYWYRQDPGQGLRLIYYSQIVNDFQKGDIAEGYSVSREKKESFPLTVTSAQKNPTAFYLCASSIGVSTGELFFGEGSRLTVL.

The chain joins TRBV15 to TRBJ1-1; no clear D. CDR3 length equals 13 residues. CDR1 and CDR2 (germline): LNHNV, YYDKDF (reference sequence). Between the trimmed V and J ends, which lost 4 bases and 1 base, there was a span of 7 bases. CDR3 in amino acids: CATSMGANTEAFF. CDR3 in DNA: TGTGCCACCAGCATGGGAGCGAACACTGAAGCTTTCTTT.

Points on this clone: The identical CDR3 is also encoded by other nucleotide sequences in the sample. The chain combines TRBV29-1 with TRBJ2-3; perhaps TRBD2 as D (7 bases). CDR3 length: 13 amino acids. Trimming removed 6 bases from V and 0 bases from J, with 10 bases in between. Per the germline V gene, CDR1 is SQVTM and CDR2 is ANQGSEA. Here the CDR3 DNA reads TGCAGCGTAGGGGGGGGGAGCACAGATACGCAGTATTTT. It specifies CSVGGGSTDTQYF.

Here the CDR3 reads CASSHPGTAYEQYF. The CDR3, as DNA: TGTGCCAGCAGCCATCCAGGGACAGCCTACGAGCAGTACTTC. The V gene is TRBV7-9, the J gene TRBJ2-7, with TRBD1 matching over 7 bases. V gave up 5 bases and J gave up 2 bases; unmatched junction bases: 6. This CDR3 region has 14 residues. CDR1 and CDR2 (germline): SEHNR, FQNEAQ (reference sequence).

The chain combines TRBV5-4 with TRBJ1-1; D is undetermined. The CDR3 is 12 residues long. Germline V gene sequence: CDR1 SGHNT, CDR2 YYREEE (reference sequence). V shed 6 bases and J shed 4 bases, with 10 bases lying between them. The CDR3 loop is CASTPSLTEAFF. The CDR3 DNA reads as TGTGCCAGCACCCCGTCCCTCACTGAAGCTTTCTTT.

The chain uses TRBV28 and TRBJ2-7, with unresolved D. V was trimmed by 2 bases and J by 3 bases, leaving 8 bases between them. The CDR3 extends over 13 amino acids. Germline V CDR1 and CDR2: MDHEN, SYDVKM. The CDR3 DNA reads TGTGCCAGCAGTTTACGTATTCGCTACGAGCAGTACTTC. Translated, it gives CASSLRIRYEQYF.

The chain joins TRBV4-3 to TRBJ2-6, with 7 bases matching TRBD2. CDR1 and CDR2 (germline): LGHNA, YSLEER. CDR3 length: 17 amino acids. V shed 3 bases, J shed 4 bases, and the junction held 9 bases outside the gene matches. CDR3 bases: TGCGCCAGCAGCCACCGCGGGGGAACGAACGGGGCCAACGTCCTGACTTTC. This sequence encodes CASSHRGGTNGANVLTF.

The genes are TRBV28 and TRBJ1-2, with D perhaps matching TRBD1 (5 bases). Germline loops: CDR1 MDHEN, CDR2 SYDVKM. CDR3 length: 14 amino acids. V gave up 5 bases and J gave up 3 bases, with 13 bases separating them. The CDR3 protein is CASSPRMTDYGYTF. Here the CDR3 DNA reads TGTGCCAGCAGTCCCCGGATGACAGACTATGGCTACACCTTC.

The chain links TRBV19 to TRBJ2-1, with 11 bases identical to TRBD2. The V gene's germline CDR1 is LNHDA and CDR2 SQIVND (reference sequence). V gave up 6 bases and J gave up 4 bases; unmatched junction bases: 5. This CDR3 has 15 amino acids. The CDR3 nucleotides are TGTGCCAGTAGAAGAACTAGCGGGAGATACAATGAGCAGTTCTTC. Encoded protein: CASRRTSGRYNEQFF.

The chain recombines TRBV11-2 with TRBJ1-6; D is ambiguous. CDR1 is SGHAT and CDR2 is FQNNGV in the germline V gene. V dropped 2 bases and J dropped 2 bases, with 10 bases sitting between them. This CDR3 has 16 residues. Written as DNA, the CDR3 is TGTGCCAGCAGCTTAAATCCAGGAACCTATAATTCACCCCTCCACTTT. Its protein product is CASSLNPGTYNSPLHF.

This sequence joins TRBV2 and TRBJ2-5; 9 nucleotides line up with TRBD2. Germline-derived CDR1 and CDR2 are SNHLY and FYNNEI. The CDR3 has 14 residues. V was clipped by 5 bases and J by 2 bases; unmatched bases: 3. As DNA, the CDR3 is TGTGCCAGCAGTTTAGCGGGGGTACAAGAGACCCAGTACTTC. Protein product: CASSLAGVQETQYF.

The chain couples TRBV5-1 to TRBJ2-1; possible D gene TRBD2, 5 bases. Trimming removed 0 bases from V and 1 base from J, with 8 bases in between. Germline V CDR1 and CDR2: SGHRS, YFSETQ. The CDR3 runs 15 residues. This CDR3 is CASSLDSVSYNEQFF. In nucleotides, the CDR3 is TGCGCCAGCAGCTTGGATAGCGTGTCCTACAATGAGCAGTTCTTC.

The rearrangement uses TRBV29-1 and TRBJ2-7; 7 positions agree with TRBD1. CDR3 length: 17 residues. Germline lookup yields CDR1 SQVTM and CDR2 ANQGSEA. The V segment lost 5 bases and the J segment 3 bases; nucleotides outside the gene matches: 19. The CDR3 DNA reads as TGCAGCGTTACGTCTCACGATCCGACAGGGTCAGACTACGAGCAGTACTTC. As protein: CSVTSHDPTGSDYEQYF.

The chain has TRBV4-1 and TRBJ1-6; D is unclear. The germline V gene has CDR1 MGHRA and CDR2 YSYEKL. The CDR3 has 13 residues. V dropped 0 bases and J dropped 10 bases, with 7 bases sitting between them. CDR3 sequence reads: CASSQEVESPLHF. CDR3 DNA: TGCGCCAGCAGCCAAGAGGTAGAATCACCCCTCCACTTT.

The chain's CDR3 is CAISESSFNYGYTF. CDR3 nucleotides: TGTGCCATCAGTGAGTCTAGCTTTAACTATGGCTACACCTTC. V usage is TRBV10-3 and J usage is TRBJ1-2; D remains unclear. The germline V gene encodes CDR1 ENHRY and CDR2 SYGVKD. The CDR3 has 14 amino acids. V lost 0 bases to trimming and J lost 1 base, with 6 bases between them.

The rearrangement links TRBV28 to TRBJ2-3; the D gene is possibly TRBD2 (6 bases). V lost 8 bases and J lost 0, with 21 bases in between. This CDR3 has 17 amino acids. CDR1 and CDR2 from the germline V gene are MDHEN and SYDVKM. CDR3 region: CASSPTIGGFSTDTQYF. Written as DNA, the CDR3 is TGTGCCAGCTCTCCCACGATCGGGGGATTTAGCACAGATACGCAGTATTTT.